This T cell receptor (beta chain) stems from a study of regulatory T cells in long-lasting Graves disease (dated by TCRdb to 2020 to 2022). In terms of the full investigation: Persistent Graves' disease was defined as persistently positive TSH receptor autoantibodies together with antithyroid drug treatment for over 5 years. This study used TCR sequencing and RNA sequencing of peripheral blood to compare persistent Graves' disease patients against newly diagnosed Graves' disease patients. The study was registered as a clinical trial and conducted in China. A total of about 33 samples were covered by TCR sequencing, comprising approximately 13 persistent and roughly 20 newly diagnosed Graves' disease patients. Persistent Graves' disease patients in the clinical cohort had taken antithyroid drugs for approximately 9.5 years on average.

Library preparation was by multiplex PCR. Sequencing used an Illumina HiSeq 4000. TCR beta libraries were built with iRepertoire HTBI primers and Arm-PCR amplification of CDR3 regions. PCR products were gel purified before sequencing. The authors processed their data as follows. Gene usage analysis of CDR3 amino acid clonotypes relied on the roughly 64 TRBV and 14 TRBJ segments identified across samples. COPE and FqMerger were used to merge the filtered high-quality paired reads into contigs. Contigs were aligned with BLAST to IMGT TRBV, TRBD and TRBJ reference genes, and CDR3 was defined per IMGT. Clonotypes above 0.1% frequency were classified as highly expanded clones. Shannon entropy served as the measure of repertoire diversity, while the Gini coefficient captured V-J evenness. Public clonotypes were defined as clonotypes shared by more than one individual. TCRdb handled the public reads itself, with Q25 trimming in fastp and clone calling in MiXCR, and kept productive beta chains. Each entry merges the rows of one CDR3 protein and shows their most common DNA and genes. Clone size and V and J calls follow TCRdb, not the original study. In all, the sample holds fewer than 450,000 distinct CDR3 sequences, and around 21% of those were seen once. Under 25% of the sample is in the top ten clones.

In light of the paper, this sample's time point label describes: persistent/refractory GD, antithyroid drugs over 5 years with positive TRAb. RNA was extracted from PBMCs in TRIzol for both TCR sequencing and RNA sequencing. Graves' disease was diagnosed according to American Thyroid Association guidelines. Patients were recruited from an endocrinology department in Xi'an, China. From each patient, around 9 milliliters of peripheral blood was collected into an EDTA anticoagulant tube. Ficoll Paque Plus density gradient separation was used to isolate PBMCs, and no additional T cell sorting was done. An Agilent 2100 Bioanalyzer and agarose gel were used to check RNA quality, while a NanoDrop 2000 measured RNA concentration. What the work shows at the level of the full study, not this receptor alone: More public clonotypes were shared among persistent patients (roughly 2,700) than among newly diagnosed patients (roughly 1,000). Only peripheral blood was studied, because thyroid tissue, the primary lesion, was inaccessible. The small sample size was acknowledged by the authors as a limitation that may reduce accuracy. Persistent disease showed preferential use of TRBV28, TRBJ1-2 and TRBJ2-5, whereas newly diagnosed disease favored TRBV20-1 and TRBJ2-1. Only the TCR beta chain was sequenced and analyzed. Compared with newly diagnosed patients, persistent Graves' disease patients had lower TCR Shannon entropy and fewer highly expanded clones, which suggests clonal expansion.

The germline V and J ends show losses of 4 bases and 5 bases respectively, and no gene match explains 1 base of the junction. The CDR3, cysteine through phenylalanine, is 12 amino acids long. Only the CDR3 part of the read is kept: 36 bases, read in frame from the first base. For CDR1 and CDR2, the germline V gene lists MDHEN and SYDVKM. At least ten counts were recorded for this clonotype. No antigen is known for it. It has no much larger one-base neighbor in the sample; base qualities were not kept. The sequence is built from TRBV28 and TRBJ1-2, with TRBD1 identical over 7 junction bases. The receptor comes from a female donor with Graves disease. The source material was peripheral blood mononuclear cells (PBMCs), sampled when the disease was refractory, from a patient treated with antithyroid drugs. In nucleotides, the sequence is TGTGCCAGCAGTTCGACAGGGTATGGCTACACCTTC. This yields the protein CASSSTGYGYTF.